The source of this T cell receptor beta chain is a study of blood T cells in healthy people across ages. Study-level results: Possibly, changes in expanded clonotypes were confounded because donor CMV status was unknown.

Using a J-beta primer mix together with a sample-barcoded 5' primer, a second PCR was run for about 6 to 11 cycles. One entry per CDR3 protein, called by TCRdb with MiXCR from the 5' RACE reads. The data contain around 580,000 distinct CDR3 sequences, about 45% of them seen just once; the ten biggest clones take up around 23%. The germline CDR1 and CDR2 sequences are MDHEN and SYDVKM. Between the trimmed V and J ends, which lost 7 bases and 5 bases, there was a span of 18 bases. This CDR3 has 15 residues. A remark on this clonotype: The target antigen is unknown.

This chain connects TRBV28 to TRBJ2-1, with D possibly being TRBD2 (7 bases). Source material: blood. The sequence derives from a man older than 75 in good health. The CDR3 DNA reads as TGTGCCAGCACCCCTCCCCTCGGGGGGCACAATGAGCAGTTCTTC. Translating it yields CASTPPLGGHNEQFF.